The subject of this entry is one TCR beta chain. Many counts were recorded for this clonotype. No cognate antigen has been identified for it. There are no base qualities to consult, and no much larger clone falls within one base. The CDR1 and CDR2 encoded by the germline V gene are MNHNS and SASEGT. The CDR3 runs 15 residues from the cysteine to the phenylalanine. Just the 45-base CDR3 DNA is kept, in frame starting at base 1. Unmatched junction bases come to 9, with V trimmed by 6 bases and J by 8 bases. Library preparation used multiplex PCR. Sequencing took place on an Illumina HiSeq 4000. iRepertoire HTBI primers and Arm-PCR amplification of CDR3 regions were used to construct TCR beta libraries. Before sequencing, the PCR products underwent gel purification. The study's own analysis went as follows. A total of around 59 TRBV and approximately 13 TRBJ segments were identified across samples and were used for gene usage analysis of CDR3 amino acid clonotypes. Filtered high-quality paired reads were merged into contigs using COPE and FqMerger. Contigs were aligned with BLAST to IMGT TRBV, TRBD and TRBJ reference genes, and CDR3 was defined per IMGT. Any clonotype with a frequency above 0.1% was counted as a highly expanded clone. Shannon entropy served as the measure of repertoire diversity, while the Gini coefficient captured V-J evenness. A clonotype was considered public if more than one individual shared it. TCRdb took the public reads, trimmed them with fastp at Q25, ran MiXCR for clone calling and kept in-frame beta chains. All rows with the same CDR3 protein become a single entry with the most common DNA and genes. TCRdb, not the authors, supplied the V and J calls. This sample gives more than 450,000 distinct CDR3 sequences in total; around 12% of them show up just once. The ten largest clones represent about 8.9% of the sample.

This sample was taken from a study of regulatory T cells in long-lasting Graves disease (dated by TCRdb to the early 2020s). Study-wide context: In the newly diagnosed Graves' disease group, patients had been taking antithyroid drugs for less than 3 months. Persistent Graves' disease patients were compared with newly diagnosed Graves' disease patients by peripheral blood TCR sequencing and RNA sequencing. The study took place in China and was registered as a clinical trial. A total of 35 or so samples were covered by TCR sequencing, comprising around 13 persistent and about 20 newly diagnosed Graves' disease patients. Study-level results and caveats: Lower TCR Shannon entropy and fewer highly expanded clones were observed in persistent Graves' disease patients than in newly diagnosed patients, which suggested clonal expansion. The small sample size was acknowledged by the authors as a limitation that may reduce accuracy. Sequencing and analysis were restricted to the TCR beta chain. The study examined only peripheral blood because the primary lesion, thyroid tissue, could not be accessed. A larger number of public clonotypes was shared among persistent patients (approximately 3,000) than among newly diagnosed patients (about 990). TRBV28, TRBJ1-2 and TRBJ2-5 were preferentially used in persistent disease, while TRBV20-1 and TRBJ2-1 were favored in newly diagnosed disease.

The sample's time point label, in plain terms: newly diagnosed GD, antithyroid drugs for less than 3 months. For both TCR sequencing and RNA sequencing, RNA was extracted from PBMCs in TRIzol. Graves' disease was diagnosed according to American Thyroid Association guidelines. Patients were recruited from an endocrinology department in Xi'an, China. Each patient gave approximately 9.7 milliliters of peripheral blood, collected in an EDTA anticoagulant tube. Ficoll Paque Plus density gradient separation was used to isolate PBMCs, and no additional T cell sorting was done. An Agilent 2100 Bioanalyzer and agarose gel were used to check RNA quality, while a NanoDrop 2000 measured RNA concentration. This sample was also put to use in a study of T cells in Graves' hyperthyroidism and ophthalmopathy. Taken from the second paper: Stable Graves' hyperthyroidism was defined as the absence of progression to ophthalmopathy over 18 months of follow-up. Hyperthyroidism patients were newly diagnosed, had a disease duration of under 2 months, and were aged 18 to 65 years. Patients with uncontrolled infections, other autoimmune diseases, pregnancy or lactation were excluded. Diagnoses were based on clinical symptoms, serum thyroxine and TRAb, thyroid ultrasound and orbital computed tomography. The TCR CDR3 was subjected to a first round of RT-PCR using the HTBI primer set and the Qiagen OneStep RT-PCR kit. Blood samples also contained most of the expanded thyroid clonotypes (frequency above 0.001), which suggests that blood repertoires may reflect thyroid immune responses. A 13 V-J signature model separated ophthalmopathy from stable hyperthyroidism, with around 90% sensitivity and 81.08% specificity in cross-validation and 80%/75% in testing. In validation, the model predicted progression to ophthalmopathy a median of about 6.5 months before onset, with roughly 71% sensitivity and 72.22% specificity. To identify TCR V-J signatures that set the groups apart, the researchers used a discovery cohort of approximately 98 patients, made up of 40 to 45 with Graves' ophthalmopathy and about 55 with stable Graves' hyperthyroidism. Whether ophthalmopathy could be predicted prospectively was tested in an independent validation cohort made up of roughly 20 hyperthyroidism patients plus 17 patients who later progressed to ophthalmopathy. The roughly 100 discovery patients were divided at random into training and test sets in a 7:3 ratio. The study also compared thyroid tissue and blood T-cell repertoires from about 6 Graves' hyperthyroidism patients. Once sampling was done, hyperthyroidism patients were given methimazole at a starting dose of 30 mg daily, whereas ophthalmopathy patients were given high-dose intravenous methylprednisolone. Libraries were constructed in a second round of multiplex PCR, after which size selection and purification were performed. Sequencing of the libraries was done on an Illumina HiSeq2000 using paired-end 100 bp reads. SOAPnuke was used to process the raw data, throwing out any read that contained adapters or uncalled bases, had a mean Phred below 15, or lacked an exact constant-primer or identifier match. High-quality paired reads were merged using COPE v1.2.5, and each unique nucleotide sequence was defined as a clonotype. MiTCR v1.1 was used to align clonotypes to the IMGT TRBV, TRBD and TRBJ reference segments. The analysis was restricted to V-J combinations with a frequency above 0.0001, which together covered 99% to 99.2% of the repertoires. A TCS score was defined as the ratio of F50 (clonal expansion) to E x V (chaos), with BLOSUM62-based TCRdist applied between CDR3 peptides within each V-J. Welch's t-statistics and random forest reduced 514 V-J features to 13, which were used in a naive Bayes classifier (R e1071). Sample size was not statistically predetermined, and blinding of investigators to group allocation was not performed. The paper describes TCR Vbeta CDR3 sequencing of 135 peripheral blood samples, made up of 43 ophthalmopathy patients, roughly 72 hyperthyroidism patients and about 17 progressor patients.

The source of this sequence is a woman aged 25 to 39 with Graves disease. Donor details come from another sample of the same person, matched by shared clones. The chain uses TRBV6-1 and TRBJ2-2; 10 nucleotides in the junction match TRBD2. Sequencing used peripheral blood mononuclear cells (PBMCs), obtained at new diagnosis, from a patient treated with antithyroid drugs. CDR3 region: CASRTLAGVGGELFF. The DNA sequence follows: TGTGCCAGCAGAACCCTAGCGGGGGTAGGGGGGGAGCTGTTTTTT.